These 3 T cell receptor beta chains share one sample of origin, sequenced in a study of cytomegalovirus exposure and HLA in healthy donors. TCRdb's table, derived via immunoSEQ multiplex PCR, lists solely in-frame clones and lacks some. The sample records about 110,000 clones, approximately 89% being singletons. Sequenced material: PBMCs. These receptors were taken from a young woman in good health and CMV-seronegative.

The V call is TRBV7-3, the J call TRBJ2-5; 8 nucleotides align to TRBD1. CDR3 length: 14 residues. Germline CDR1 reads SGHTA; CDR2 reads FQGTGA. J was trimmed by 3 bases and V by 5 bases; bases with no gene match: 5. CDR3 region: CASSPGQGKETQYF. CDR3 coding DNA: TGTGCCAGCAGCCCCGGACAGGGCAAAGAGACCCAGTACTTC. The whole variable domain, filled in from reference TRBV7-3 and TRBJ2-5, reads GAGVSQTPSNKVTEKGKYVELRCDPISGHTALYWYRQSLGQGPEFLIYFQGTGAADDSGLPNDRFFAVRPEGSVSTLKIQRTERGDSAVYLCASSPGQGKETQYFGPGTRLLVL.

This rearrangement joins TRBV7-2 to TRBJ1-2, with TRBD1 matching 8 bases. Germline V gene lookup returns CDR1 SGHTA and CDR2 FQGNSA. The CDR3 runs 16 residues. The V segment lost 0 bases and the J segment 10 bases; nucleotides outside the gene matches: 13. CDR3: CASSLAPAGRGRDYTF. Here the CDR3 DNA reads TGTGCCAGCAGCTTAGCCCCTGCGGGCAGGGGGCGCGACTACACCTTC.

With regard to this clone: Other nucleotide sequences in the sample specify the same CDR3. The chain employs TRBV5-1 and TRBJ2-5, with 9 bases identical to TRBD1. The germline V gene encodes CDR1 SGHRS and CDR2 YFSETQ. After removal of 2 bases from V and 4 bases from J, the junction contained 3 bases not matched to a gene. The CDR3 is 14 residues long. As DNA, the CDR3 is TGCGCCAGCAGCTTACAGGGGGCGCGAGAGACCCAGTACTTC. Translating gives CASSLQGARETQYF.